What follows is one TCR beta chain and its context. Measured with immunoSEQ multiplex PCR; TCRdb has only the in-frame clones, and not every one. The sample records 95,000 to 150,000 clones, roughly 92% being singletons. The CDR3 totals 16 residues. CDR1 and CDR2 from the germline V gene are SGDLS and YYNGEE. Trimming at V came to 4 bases and at J to 10 bases, leaving 13 bases not matched to a gene. The data were obtained in a study of T cell changes during pregnancy in multiple sclerosis. The clonotype originates from a female donor with multiple sclerosis, enrolled in a pregnancy study. The chain carries TRBV9 and TRBJ2-1; 11 bases align to TRBD2. The starting material was peripheral blood, obtained before pregnancy. CDR3 DNA: TGTGCCAGCAGCCCCGGAGGTAGCGGGAGGGCCCGGGAGCAGTTCTTC. This encodes CASSPGGSGRAREQFF.